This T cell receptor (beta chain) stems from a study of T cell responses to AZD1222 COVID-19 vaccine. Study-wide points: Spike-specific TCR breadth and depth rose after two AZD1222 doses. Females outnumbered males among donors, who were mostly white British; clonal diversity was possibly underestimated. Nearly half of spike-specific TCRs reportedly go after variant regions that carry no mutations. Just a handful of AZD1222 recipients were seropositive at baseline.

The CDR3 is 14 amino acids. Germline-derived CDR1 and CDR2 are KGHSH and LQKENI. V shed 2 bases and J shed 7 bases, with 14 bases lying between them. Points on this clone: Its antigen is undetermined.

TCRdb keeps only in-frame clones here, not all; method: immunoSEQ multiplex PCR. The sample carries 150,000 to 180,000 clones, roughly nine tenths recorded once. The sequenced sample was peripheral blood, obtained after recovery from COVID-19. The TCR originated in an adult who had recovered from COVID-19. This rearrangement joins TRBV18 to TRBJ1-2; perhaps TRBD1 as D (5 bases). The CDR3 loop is CASSPGGQGVGYTF. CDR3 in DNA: TGTGCCAGCTCACCAGGTGGGCAGGGCGTTGGCTACACCTTC.